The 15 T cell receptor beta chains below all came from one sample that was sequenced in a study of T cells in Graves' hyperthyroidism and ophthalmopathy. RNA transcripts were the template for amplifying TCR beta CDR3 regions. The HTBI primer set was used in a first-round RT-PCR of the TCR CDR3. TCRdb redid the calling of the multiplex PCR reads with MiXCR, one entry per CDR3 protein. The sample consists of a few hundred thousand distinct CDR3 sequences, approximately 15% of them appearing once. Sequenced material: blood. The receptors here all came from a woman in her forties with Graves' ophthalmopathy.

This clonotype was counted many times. DNA of the CDR3: TGTGCCACCAGTGCCCAGGGAGAAGCCGGGGAGCTGTTTTTT. Protein: CATSAQGEAGELFF. The V and J genes are TRBV24-1 and TRBJ2-2; either TRBD1 or TRBD2 may supply D (5 bases each). The germline V and J ends were trimmed by 5 bases and 6 bases, with 12 bases remaining between them. This CDR3 comprises 14 residues. CDR1 and CDR2 from the germline V gene are KGHDR and SFDVKD.

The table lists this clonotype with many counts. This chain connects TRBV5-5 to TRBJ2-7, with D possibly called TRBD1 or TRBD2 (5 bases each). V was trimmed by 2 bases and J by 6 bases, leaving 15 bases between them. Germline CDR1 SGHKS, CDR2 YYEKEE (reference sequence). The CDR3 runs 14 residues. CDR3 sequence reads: CASSFDLGVSEQYF. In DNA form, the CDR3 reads TGTGCCAGCAGCTTCGATTTGGGGGTTTCCGAGCAGTACTTC.

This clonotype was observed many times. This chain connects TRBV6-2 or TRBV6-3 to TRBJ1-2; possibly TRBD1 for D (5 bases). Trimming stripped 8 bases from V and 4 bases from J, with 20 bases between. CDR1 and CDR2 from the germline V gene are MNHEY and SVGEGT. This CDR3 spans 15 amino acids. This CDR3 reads CASGPTALGSYGYTF. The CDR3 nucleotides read TGTGCCAGCGGCCCGACAGCTTTGGGATCCTATGGCTACACCTTC.

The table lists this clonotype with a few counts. CDR3 DNA sequence: TGTGCCAGCAGTCCTAGCGGGAGTAGCGAGCAGTACTTC. The encoded protein is CASSPSGSSEQYF. V and J are TRBV6-1 and TRBJ2-7, with 10 bases that match TRBD2. The junction had 4 bases not matched to a gene; V was cut back by 5 bases and J by 6 bases. The CDR3 is 13 amino acids. Looked up from germline, CDR1 is MNHNS and CDR2 is SASEGT.

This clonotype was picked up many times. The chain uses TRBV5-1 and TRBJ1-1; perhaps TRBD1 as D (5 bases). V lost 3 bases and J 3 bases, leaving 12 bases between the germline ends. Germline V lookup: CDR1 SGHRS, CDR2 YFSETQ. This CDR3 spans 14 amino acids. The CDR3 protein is CASSSPGRDTEAFF. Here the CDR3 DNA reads TGCGCCAGCAGCTCCCCGGGACGAGACACTGAAGCTTTCTTT. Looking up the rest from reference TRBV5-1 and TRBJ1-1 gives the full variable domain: KAGVTQTPRYLIKTRGQQVTLSCSPISGHRSVSWYQQTPGQGLQFLFEYFSETQRNKGNFPGRFSGRQFSNSRSEMNVSTLELGDSALYLCASSSPGRDTEAFFGQGTRLTVV.

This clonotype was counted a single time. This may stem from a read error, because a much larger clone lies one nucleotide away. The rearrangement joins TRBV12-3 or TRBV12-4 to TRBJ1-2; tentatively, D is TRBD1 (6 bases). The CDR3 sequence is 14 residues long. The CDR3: CSSSSPPSGDGYTF. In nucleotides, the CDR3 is TGTTCCAGCAGTTCCCCTCCTTCAGGGGATGGCTACACCTTC.

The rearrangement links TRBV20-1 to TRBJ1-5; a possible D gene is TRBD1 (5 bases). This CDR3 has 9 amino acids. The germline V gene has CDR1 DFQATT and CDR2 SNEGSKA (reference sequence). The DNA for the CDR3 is TGCGGGGGGGGACAGCCCCAGCATTTT. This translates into CGGGQPQHF.

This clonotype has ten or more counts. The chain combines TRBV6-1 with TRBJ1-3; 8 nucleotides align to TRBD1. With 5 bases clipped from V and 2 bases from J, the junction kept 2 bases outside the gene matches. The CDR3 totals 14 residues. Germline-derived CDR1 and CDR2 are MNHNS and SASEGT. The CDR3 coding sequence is TGTGCCAGCAGTACGACAGGGGCTGGAAACACCATATATTTT. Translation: CASSTTGAGNTIYF.

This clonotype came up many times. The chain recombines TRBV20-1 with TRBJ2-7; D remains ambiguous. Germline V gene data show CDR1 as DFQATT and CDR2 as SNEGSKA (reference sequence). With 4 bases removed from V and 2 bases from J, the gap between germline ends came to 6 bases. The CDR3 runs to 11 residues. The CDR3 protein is CSAMGTYEQYF. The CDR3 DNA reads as TGCAGTGCTATGGGCACCTACGAGCAGTACTTC.

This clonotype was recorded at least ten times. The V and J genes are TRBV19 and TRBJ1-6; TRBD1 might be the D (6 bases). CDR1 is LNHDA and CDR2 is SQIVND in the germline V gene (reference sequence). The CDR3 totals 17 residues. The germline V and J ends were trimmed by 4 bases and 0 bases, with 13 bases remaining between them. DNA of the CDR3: TGTGCCAGTAGTAGAGGGACATGGACCTCCTATAATTCACCCCTCCACTTT. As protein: CASSRGTWTSYNSPLHF. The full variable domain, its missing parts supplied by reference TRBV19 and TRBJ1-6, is DGGITQSPKYLFRKEGQNVTLSCEQNLNHDAMYWYRQDPGQGLRLIYYSQIVNDFQKGDIAEGYSVSREKKESFPLTVTSAQKNPTAFYLCASSRGTWTSYNSPLHFGNGTRLTVT.

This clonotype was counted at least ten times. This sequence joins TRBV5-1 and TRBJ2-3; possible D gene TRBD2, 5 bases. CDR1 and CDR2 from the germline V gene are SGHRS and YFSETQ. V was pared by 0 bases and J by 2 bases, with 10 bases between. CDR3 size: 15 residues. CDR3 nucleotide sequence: TGCGCCAGCAGCTTGGGAGGGCGGCCCACAGATACGCAGTATTTT. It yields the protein CASSLGGRPTDTQYF.

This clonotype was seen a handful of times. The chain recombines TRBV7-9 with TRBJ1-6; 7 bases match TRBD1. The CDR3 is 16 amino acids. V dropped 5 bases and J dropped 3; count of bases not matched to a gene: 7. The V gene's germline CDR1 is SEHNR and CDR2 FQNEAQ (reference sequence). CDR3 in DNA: TGTGCCAGCAGCCGACTTGGGACAGACTATAATTCACCCCTCCACTTT. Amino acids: CASSRLGTDYNSPLHF.

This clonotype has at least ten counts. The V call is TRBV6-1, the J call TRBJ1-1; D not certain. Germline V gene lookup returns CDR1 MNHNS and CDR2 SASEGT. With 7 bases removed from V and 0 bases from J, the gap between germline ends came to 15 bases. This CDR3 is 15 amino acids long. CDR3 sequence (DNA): TGTGCCAGCACTAAGACGTTGACGATGAACACTGAAGCTTTCTTT. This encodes CASTKTLTMNTEAFF.

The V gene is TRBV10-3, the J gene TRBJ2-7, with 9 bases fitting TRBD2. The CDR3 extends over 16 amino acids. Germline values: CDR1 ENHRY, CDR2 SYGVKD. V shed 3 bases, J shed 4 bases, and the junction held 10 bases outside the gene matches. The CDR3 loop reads CAISEPYSGRAYEQYF. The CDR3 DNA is TGTGCCATCAGTGAACCCTATAGCGGGAGAGCGTACGAGCAGTACTTC.

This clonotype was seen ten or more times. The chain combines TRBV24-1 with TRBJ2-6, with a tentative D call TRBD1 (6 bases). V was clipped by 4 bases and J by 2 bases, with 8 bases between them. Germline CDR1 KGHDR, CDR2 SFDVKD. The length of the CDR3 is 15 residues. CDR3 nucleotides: TGTGCCACCAGTGACAACAGGGCTGGGGCCAACGTCCTGACTTTC. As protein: CATSDNRAGANVLTF.